This entry describes one T cell receptor (beta chain). This clonotype is considered large (0.1 to 1%). The antigen it binds to is not known. Base-call qualities are not available, and no considerably larger clone is one nucleotide away. These reads were obtained on an Illumina HiSeq 1500. TCRdb reran the public reads through fastp at Q25 and MiXCR, keeping productive beta chains. Identical CDR3 protein sequences are pooled into one entry, listed with their most common genes and DNA. A total of about 230,000 distinct CDR3 sequences appear in this sample, roughly 23% of them only once. The ten biggest clones cover about 18% of the sample. Trimming accounts for 6 bases at V and 5 bases at J, while the number of junction bases matched to no gene is 12. CDR1 and CDR2, per the germline V gene, are KGHSH and LQKENI. The CDR3 contains 15 residues, cysteine and phenylalanine counted. The entry retains the CDR3 DNA only, 45 bases that are in frame from base 1.

The data stem from a study of T cell repertoires in cytomegalovirus infection (dated by TCRdb to between 2018 and 2021). Describing the broader study: Donor HLA type was relevant to the analysis, as public TCR beta signatures indicated carriage of CMV infection together with the matching HLA type.

What the research found in general, with its limitations: The ex vivo response was dominated by HLA-C-restricted CMV-specific TCR beta clonotypes, which also provided the single most frequent clonotype in two of eight donors. In both this cohort and an independent roughly 350-donor cohort, the cumulative frequency of public TCR beta family members distinguished carriers of CMV infection plus the relevant HLA type.

Recombination linked TRBV18 to TRBJ1-1; TRBD1 agrees with 7 junctional bases. The material sequenced was CD8+ T cells from PBMCs. The receptor comes from a human donor in good health (CMV status not recorded). Some clones in this sample may be carry-over from other donors' samples. The nucleotide sequence reads as follows: TGTGCCAGCTCTCCTGCGACAGGGTTAAGAACTGAAGCTTTCTTT. This gives the protein CASSPATGLRTEAFF.